This T cell receptor (beta chain) was recorded in a study of T cells after yellow fever vaccination. The germline V and J ends were trimmed by 6 bases and 4 bases, with 18 bases remaining between them. Germline assignment: CDR1 MNHNS and CDR2 SASEGT. The CDR3 spans 15 residues. TCRdb independently ran MiXCR on the 5' RACE reads; one entry per CDR3 protein. The sample contains some 560,000 distinct CDR3 sequences, about a sixth of which appear only once. The clonotype originates from a man younger than 30 who received the YFV17D yellow fever vaccine. Sequenced material: PBMCs, taken 5 to 6 days after the first yellow fever vaccination. V usage is TRBV6-1 and J usage is TRBJ2-5; possibly TRBD1 for D (6 bases). DNA for the CDR3: TGTGCCAGCAGAACCCCCAGGGGTCGAGGAGAGACCCAGTACTTC. Residues: CASRTPRGRGETQYF.